Listed below are T cell receptor beta chains from one sample, sequenced in a study of T and B cells in COVID-19 patients. Via MiXCR, TCRdb re-called the multiplex PCR reads, giving one row per CDR3 protein. Among around 6,200 distinct CDR3 sequences listed, 25% to 40% were seen once. Specimen: blood. These TCRs come from a human donor with active COVID-19. CDR3s include the opening cysteine and the closing phenylalanine or tryptophan. The D gene is left open where the match is weak. A clone size is listed for some rows: how often the clone was seen (once, few, many), or a class if it is expanded.

clone size: few
J gene: TRBJ1-1
D gene: NA
V gene: TRBV27
CDR3 DNA: TGTGCCAGCAGTGACCGTTTGAACACTGAAGCTTTCTTT
CDR3 protein: CASSDRLNTEAFF

clone size: NA
J gene: TRBJ2-1
D gene: NA
V gene: TRBV18
CDR3 DNA: TGTGCCAGCTCACCATCGGCAGCGACCTCCAAGGGTGAGCAGTTCTTC
CDR3 protein: CASSPSAATSKGEQFF

clone size: NA
J gene: TRBJ2-1
D gene: TRBD2
V gene: TRBV6-5
CDR3 DNA: TGTGCCACCAGTGGGAGAGCGGGGGGGGGTGAGCAGTTCTTC
CDR3 protein: CATSGRAGGGEQFF

clone size: NA
J gene: TRBJ2-7
D gene: TRBD1
V gene: TRBV4-3
CDR3 DNA: TGCGCCAGCAGCCGGGGACAGGGGGCTGGGGAGCAGTACTTC
CDR3 protein: CASSRGQGAGEQYF

clone size: few
J gene: TRBJ1-6
D gene: NA
V gene: TRBV12-3/TRBV12-4
CDR3 DNA: TGTGCCAGCAGTTCCTGGACAGTTAATTCACCCCTCCACTTT
CDR3 protein: CASSSWTVNSPLHF

clone size: few
J gene: TRBJ2-2
D gene: TRBD2
V gene: TRBV27
CDR3 DNA: TGTGCCAGCAGTTTGACTAGCGGGTTCTCCGGGGAGCTGTTTTTT
CDR3 protein: CASSLTSGFSGELFF

clone size: NA
J gene: TRBJ2-2
D gene: TRBD2
V gene: TRBV6-4
CDR3 DNA: TGTGCCAGGGGCGGGAGGGTCGCCGGGGAGCTGTTTTTT
CDR3 protein: CARGGRVAGELFF

clone size: NA
J gene: TRBJ2-1
D gene: NA
V gene: TRBV6-5
CDR3 DNA: TGTGCCAGCAGTTACTATTACAGCTCCTACAATGAGCAGTTCTTC
CDR3 protein: CASSYYYSSYNEQFF

clone size: NA
J gene: TRBJ2-1
D gene: NA
V gene: TRBV27
CDR3 DNA: TGTGCCAGCAGTTTATCAGGAACCTACAATGAGCAGTTCTTC
CDR3 protein: CASSLSGTYNEQFF

clone size: NA
J gene: TRBJ2-5
D gene: TRBD1
V gene: TRBV7-4
CDR3 DNA: TGTGCCAGCAGCTTCAGGACAGGGAAAATACAAGAGACCCAGTACTTC
CDR3 protein: CASSFRTGKIQETQYF

clone size: NA
J gene: TRBJ2-1
D gene: NA
V gene: TRBV27
CDR3 DNA: TGTGCCAGCAGTTTAAACTTTCTGCAGGGCTTCAATGAGCAGTTCTTC
CDR3 protein: CASSLNFLQGFNEQFF

clone size: few
J gene: TRBJ1-1
D gene: NA
V gene: TRBV6-5
CDR3 DNA: TGTGCCAGCGCCAGGGCCCGTATGAACACTGAAGCTTTCTTT
CDR3 protein: CASARARMNTEAFF

clone size: NA
J gene: TRBJ1-5
D gene: TRBD1
V gene: TRBV15
CDR3 DNA: TGTGCCACCGCACAGGGGAGCAATCAGCCCCAGCATTTT
CDR3 protein: CATAQGSNQPQHF

clone size: NA
J gene: TRBJ1-3
D gene: NA
V gene: TRBV5-1
CDR3 DNA: TGCGCCAGCAGCTTGGACACTTTCGGCTCTGGAAACACCATATATTTT
CDR3 protein: CASSLDTFGSGNTIYF

clone size: NA
J gene: TRBJ1-5
D gene: NA
V gene: TRBV6-1
CDR3 DNA: TGTGCCAGCAGTCTCCTGACAGGCGGCAATCAGCCCCAGCATTTT
CDR3 protein: CASSLLTGGNQPQHF

clone size: NA
J gene: TRBJ1-2
D gene: TRBD1
V gene: TRBV5-1
CDR3 DNA: TGCGCCAGCGGACAGGGGACCCTCTATGGCTACACCTTC
CDR3 protein: CASGQGTLYGYTF

clone size: NA
J gene: TRBJ2-3
D gene: TRBD2
V gene: TRBV5-6
CDR3 DNA: TGTGCCAGCAGCTTGACTAGCGGGAGCACAGATACGCAGTATTTT
CDR3 protein: CASSLTSGSTDTQYF

clone size: many
J gene: TRBJ2-1
D gene: TRBD2
V gene: TRBV19
CDR3 DNA: TGTGCCAGTAATCCTCGGGAGGGATACAATGAGCAGTTCTTC
CDR3 protein: CASNPREGYNEQFF

clone size: NA
J gene: TRBJ2-1
D gene: NA
V gene: TRBV12-3/TRBV12-4
CDR3 DNA: TGTGCCAGCTCCCCGGGAGTCTATGAGCAGTTCTTC
CDR3 protein: CASSPGVYEQFF

clone size: few
J gene: TRBJ2-2
D gene: TRBD1
V gene: TRBV6-5
CDR3 DNA: TGTGCCAGCAGCCCGACAGGGGTGAACACCGGGGAGCTGTTTTTT
CDR3 protein: CASSPTGVNTGELFF

clone size: NA
J gene: TRBJ1-5
D gene: NA
V gene: TRBV12-3/TRBV12-4
CDR3 DNA: TGTGCCAGCAGTTTGGACGGGGTGGGTGCCCAGCATTTT
CDR3 protein: CASSLDGVGAQHF

clone size: NA
J gene: TRBJ2-1
D gene: TRBD2
V gene: TRBV7-9
CDR3 DNA: TGTGCCAGCAGCGAAACTAGCGGGGGATCCTACAATGAGCAGTTCTTC
CDR3 protein: CASSETSGGSYNEQFF

clone size: medium-sized
J gene: TRBJ1-4
D gene: NA
V gene: TRBV18
CDR3 DNA: TGTGCCAGCTCCCCAAGACAGACCTTCCTACTGTTTTTT
CDR3 protein: CASSPRQTFLLFF

clone size: few
J gene: TRBJ1-6
D gene: TRBD1
V gene: TRBV20-1
CDR3 DNA: TGCAGTGCTAGAGGGCCGGACAGGAGCTCCTATAATTCACCCCTCCACTTT
CDR3 protein: CSARGPDRSSYNSPLHF

clone size: NA
J gene: TRBJ2-5
D gene: NA
V gene: TRBV30
CDR3 DNA: TGTGCCTGGAGCCTCATCGGCGGGTACCAAGAGACCCAGTACTTC
CDR3 protein: CAWSLIGGYQETQYF

clone size: few
J gene: TRBJ2-1
D gene: NA
V gene: TRBV6-5
CDR3 DNA: TGTGCCAGCAGTTACTCGATCCCCGGACTTTCCTACAATGAGCAGTTCTTC
CDR3 protein: CASSYSIPGLSYNEQFF

clone size: NA
J gene: TRBJ2-3
D gene: TRBD1
V gene: TRBV6-4
CDR3 DNA: TGTGCCAGCAGTGACCGGACAGGGGGCACAGATACGCAGTATTTT
CDR3 protein: CASSDRTGGTDTQYF

clone size: few
J gene: TRBJ2-7
D gene: TRBD2
V gene: TRBV18
CDR3 DNA: TGTGCCAGCTCCCCAGCGGGAGGGCTCCTCTCCTACGAGCAGTACTTC
CDR3 protein: CASSPAGGLLSYEQYF

clone size: NA
J gene: TRBJ1-4
D gene: TRBD1
V gene: TRBV10-3
CDR3 DNA: TGTGCCGTAGCCGGGACAGAGAATGAAAAACTGTTTTTT
CDR3 protein: CAVAGTENEKLFF

clone size: few
J gene: TRBJ1-4
D gene: NA
V gene: TRBV19
CDR3 DNA: TGTGCCAGTAGTCCGGTGGTGGGGGGGACGAGCGAAAAACTGTTTTTT
CDR3 protein: CASSPVVGGTSEKLFF

clone size: NA
J gene: TRBJ2-5
D gene: NA
V gene: TRBV4-2
CDR3 DNA: TGTGCCAGCAGCCAAGGTGTAGGGGGTGCGGAGACCCAGTACTTC
CDR3 protein: CASSQGVGGAETQYF

clone size: medium-sized
J gene: TRBJ2-7
D gene: NA
V gene: TRBV28
CDR3 DNA: TGTGCCAGCAGTTACGACAGGTTGGGCGAGCAGTACTTC
CDR3 protein: CASSYDRLGEQYF

clone size: once
J gene: TRBJ2-7
D gene: TRBD1
V gene: TRBV9
CDR3 DNA: TGTGCCAGCAGCGTAGGACAGGGCCTCTCCTACGAGCAGTACTTC
CDR3 protein: CASSVGQGLSYEQYF

clone size: NA
J gene: TRBJ2-3
D gene: NA
V gene: TRBV6-2/TRBV6-3
CDR3 DNA: TGTGCCAGCTCAAAAGCGCAGGGCGGACGCGATACGCAGTATTTT
CDR3 protein: CASSKAQGGRDTQYF

clone size: few
J gene: TRBJ2-1
D gene: TRBD1
V gene: TRBV27
CDR3 DNA: TGTGCCAGCATGAGGGACAGGAGCTCCTACAATGAGCAGTTCTTC
CDR3 protein: CASMRDRSSYNEQFF

clone size: few
J gene: TRBJ2-2
D gene: TRBD2
V gene: TRBV5-5
CDR3 DNA: TGTGCCAGCAGCTTGGTGGCGACTAGCGTAGTCGGGGAGCTGTTTTTT
CDR3 protein: CASSLVATSVVGELFF

clone size: NA
J gene: TRBJ2-1
D gene: TRBD2
V gene: TRBV6-6
CDR3 DNA: TGCGCCAGCAGCCCTAGTGGACTAGACTACAATGAGCAGTTCTTC
CDR3 protein: CASSPSGLDYNEQFF

clone size: medium-sized
J gene: TRBJ2-1
D gene: NA
V gene: TRBV5-4
CDR3 DNA: TGTGCCAGCAGCTTGGGGGGACTGAGCTCCTACAATGAGCAGTTCTTC
CDR3 protein: CASSLGGLSSYNEQFF

clone size: NA
J gene: TRBJ1-4
D gene: TRBD1
V gene: TRBV6-5
CDR3 DNA: TGTGCCAGCAGTTCCTCAAGGGGGCCCGGAGGAGAAAAACTGTTTTTT
CDR3 protein: CASSSSRGPGGEKLFF

clone size: few
J gene: TRBJ1-5
D gene: NA
V gene: TRBV19
CDR3 DNA: TGTGCCAGTAGTATAGGATGGGGGGCGTCCGGCCAGCCCCAGCATTTT
CDR3 protein: CASSIGWGASGQPQHF

clone size: NA
J gene: TRBJ1-1
D gene: TRBD1
V gene: TRBV12-3/TRBV12-4
CDR3 DNA: TGTGCCAGCAGTCGGACCGGGACAGGGACACCAAACACTGAAGCTTTCTTT
CDR3 protein: CASSRTGTGTPNTEAFF

clone size: few
J gene: TRBJ1-4
D gene: TRBD1
V gene: TRBV15
CDR3 DNA: TGTGCCACCAGCAGAGGGGACAGGGTGACTGAAAAACTGTTTTTT
CDR3 protein: CATSRGDRVTEKLFF

clone size: few
J gene: TRBJ2-3
D gene: TRBD2
V gene: TRBV30
CDR3 DNA: TGTGCCTGGAGTGTAAAAGCGGGAGTAGATACGCAGTATTTT
CDR3 protein: CAWSVKAGVDTQYF

clone size: few
J gene: TRBJ1-5
D gene: NA
V gene: TRBV19
CDR3 DNA: TGTGCCAGTAGTATACCCTTGGCAGGGGCGTCAATTCAGCCCCAGCATTTT
CDR3 protein: CASSIPLAGASIQPQHF

clone size: few
J gene: TRBJ1-1
D gene: TRBD1
V gene: TRBV6-5
CDR3 DNA: TGTGCCAGCAGTACCAACACAGGGGAGGTTGAAGCTTTCTTT
CDR3 protein: CASSTNTGEVEAFF

clone size: NA
J gene: TRBJ2-7
D gene: TRBD2
V gene: TRBV20-1
CDR3 DNA: TGCAGTGCTAGAGATACGCTCGGGACTAGCGGGAGCTCCTACGAGCAGTACTTC
CDR3 protein: CSARDTLGTSGSSYEQYF

clone size: NA
J gene: TRBJ1-2
D gene: TRBD1
V gene: TRBV11-2
CDR3 DNA: TGTGCCAGCAGCTTAAGATCAGGGGGAGGTGGCTACACCTTC
CDR3 protein: CASSLRSGGGGYTF

clone size: NA
J gene: TRBJ1-1
D gene: NA
V gene: TRBV20-1
CDR3 DNA: TGCAGTGCTAGAGATCTCCGGCGGGGTACTGAAGCTTTCTTT
CDR3 protein: CSARDLRRGTEAFF

clone size: few
J gene: TRBJ2-1
D gene: TRBD2
V gene: TRBV7-6
CDR3 DNA: TGTGCCAGCAGCTTCTTCTCGCTTACTAGCGGTGTCAATGAGCAGTTCTTC
CDR3 protein: CASSFFSLTSGVNEQFF

clone size: few
J gene: TRBJ2-7
D gene: NA
V gene: TRBV6-6
CDR3 DNA: TGTGCCAGCAATCAGGACAGCGCCGTCATGGAGCAGTACTTC
CDR3 protein: CASNQDSAVMEQYF

clone size: NA
J gene: TRBJ2-1
D gene: NA
V gene: TRBV20-1
CDR3 DNA: TGCAGTGCGGAAGAAGGGAAGGGCTCCTACAATGAGCAGTTCTTC
CDR3 protein: CSAEEGKGSYNEQFF

clone size: few
J gene: TRBJ2-7
D gene: NA
V gene: TRBV5-6
CDR3 DNA: TGTGCCAGCAGCTTGGGACAGAGTCACTACGAGCAGTACTTC
CDR3 protein: CASSLGQSHYEQYF

clone size: NA
J gene: TRBJ1-2
D gene: NA
V gene: TRBV5-6
CDR3 DNA: TGTGCCAGCCGTAGCTTAGGGGAAAGGAACTATGGCTACACCTTC
CDR3 protein: CASRSLGERNYGYTF

clone size: NA
J gene: TRBJ2-2
D gene: TRBD2
V gene: TRBV19
CDR3 DNA: TGTGCCAGTAGTCCCCGGGGACTAGCCCTCACCGGGGAGCTGTTTTTT
CDR3 protein: CASSPRGLALTGELFF

clone size: many
J gene: TRBJ1-2
D gene: NA
V gene: TRBV12-3/TRBV12-4
CDR3 DNA: TGTGCCAGCAGTGCCAACAGGGTGGATGGCTACACCTTC
CDR3 protein: CASSANRVDGYTF

clone size: NA
J gene: TRBJ2-1
D gene: NA
V gene: TRBV12-3/TRBV12-4
CDR3 DNA: TGTGCCAGCAGTTATTCCCCCTCCTCTACGTACAATGAGCAGTTCTTC
CDR3 protein: CASSYSPSSTYNEQFF

clone size: medium-sized
J gene: TRBJ2-5
D gene: NA
V gene: TRBV29-1
CDR3 DNA: TGCAGCGTAAAGGAGGTGGCTAGCCGACAAGAGACCCAGTACTTC
CDR3 protein: CSVKEVASRQETQYF

clone size: medium-sized
J gene: TRBJ2-6
D gene: NA
V gene: TRBV6-1
CDR3 DNA: TGTGCCAGCAGTGACAGGAGCTCTGGGGCCAACGTCCTGACTTTC
CDR3 protein: CASSDRSSGANVLTF

clone size: NA
J gene: TRBJ1-2
D gene: NA
V gene: TRBV5-1
CDR3 DNA: TGCGCCAGCAGCTTGGGAGGGGTTAACTATGGCTACACCTTC
CDR3 protein: CASSLGGVNYGYTF